This T cell receptor (beta chain) is from a study of cytomegalovirus exposure and HLA in healthy donors. Across the study: Researchers previously reported finding fewer than 140 million unique TCR beta sequences from 170 million or so T cells. Tens of millions of unique TCRs from HLA-typed donors made up an early data release. Assignment to the Caucasian-associated ancestry cluster applied to less than 85% of the approximately 400 genotyped donors.

Study conclusions and caveats: An assumption of roughly uniform sequencing depth across donors underlay the presence/absence analyses.

Regarding this clone: Its antigen is unidentified.

V was trimmed by 4 bases and J by 4 bases, leaving 14 bases between them. Germline CDR1 reads KGHSH; CDR2 reads LQKENI. The CDR3 runs 15 residues. Vbeta (60) and Jbeta (13) primers were used in the PCR. Profiled with immunoSEQ multiplex PCR; TCRdb holds only in-frame clones, not every one. The repertoire holds about 140,000 clones, with 65% to 70% as singletons. The TCR sequence derives from a human donor in good health. The chain uses TRBV18 and TRBJ1-5; TRBD1 might be the D (5 bases). Material: PBMCs. The CDR3 coding sequence is TGTGCCAGCTCACTGGGGGGGAAATTTAATCAGCCCCAGCATTTT. Protein sequence: CASSLGGKFNQPQHF. Based on the CDR3 plus reference TRBV18 and TRBJ1-5, the full variable domain is NAGVMQNPRHLVRRRGQEARLRCSPMKGHSHVYWYRQLPEEGLKFMVYLQKENIIDESGMPKERFSAEFPKEGPSILRIQQVVRGDSAAYFCASSLGGKFNQPQHFGDGTRLSIL.